This TCR beta chain was recorded in a study of identical twins. Template switching created a universal primer site, and the cDNA included unique molecular identifiers. Via MiXCR, TCRdb re-called the 5' RACE reads, giving one row per CDR3 protein. The table shows hundreds of thousands of distinct CDR3 sequences, with around 12% occurring only once. As regards this clonotype: Its antigen is unknown.

Whole-study findings and limits: Within beta out-of-frame sequences, the excess sharing observed between twins was weaker. The study found that models underestimated out-of-frame TCR alpha sharing in monozygotic twins.

These records were also assigned to another study, of yellow fever vaccine responses in identical twins. That paper notes: Twins reportedly mounted vaccine T cell responses that seemed partly convergent, partly personalized.

Sample: PBMCs. This TCR derives from a woman between 18 and 29 years old in good health.

Written as DNA, the CDR3 is TGTGCCATCGGCCGTAGCGGGGGGTACCAAGAGACCCAGTACTTC. Its translation: CAIGRSGGYQETQYF. The chain recombines TRBV10-3 with TRBJ2-5; 10 nucleotides align to TRBD2. The germline CDR1 and CDR2 sequences are ENHRY and SYGVKD. The V gene end was trimmed by 8 bases and the J gene end by 0 bases; junction bases not matched to a gene: 6. The CDR3 runs to 15 residues.